A selection of T cell receptor beta chains follows, all from one sample in a study of shared clonotypes between healthy human individuals. Produced via immunoSEQ multiplex PCR; TCRdb's table is partial and in-frame only. The sample has 660,000 or so clones; around 96% are singletons. Source material: naive CD8+ T cells sorted from blood. All receptors derive from a woman in her 30s in good health. Each CDR3 is given with its conserved first and last residue. Fields, in order: CDR3 protein, CDR3 DNA, clone size, D gene, V gene, J gene. D genes are given only for firm matches. Clone sizes are given selectively: once, few, many, or a class where the clone is expanded.

CASGPGQTSYYNEQFF	TGTGCCAGTGGACCTGGACAGACCTCCTACTACAATGAGCAGTTCTTC	NA	NA	TRBV19	TRBJ2-1
CASSFMGGSGANVLTF	TGTGCCAGTAGTTTCATGGGGGGGAGTGGGGCCAACGTCCTGACTTTC	NA	TRBD2	TRBV19	TRBJ2-6
CASSTTGARETQYF	TGTGCCAGCAGCACCACAGGGGCACGTGAGACCCAGTACTTC	NA	TRBD1	TRBV7-6	TRBJ2-5
CASSPSPNMNTEAFF	TGTGCCAGTAGTCCCTCTCCGAACATGAACACTGAAGCTTTCTTT	NA	NA	TRBV19	TRBJ1-1
CASSEVGSDYGYTF	TGTGCCAGCAGTGAAGTGGGCAGTGACTATGGCTACACCTTC	NA	NA	TRBV2	TRBJ1-2
CASSLGAGGRGYTF	TGTGCCAGCAGTTTAGGGGCAGGAGGTAGGGGCTACACCTTC	NA	NA	TRBV28	TRBJ1-2
CASSGGWNTDTQYF	TGTGCCAGCAGCGGGGGGTGGAATACAGATACGCAGTATTTT	NA	NA	TRBV5-6	TRBJ2-3
CASSPRQGAREQFF	TGTGCCAGCAGCCCGAGACAGGGGGCCAGAGAGCAGTTCTTC	NA	TRBD1	TRBV4-2	TRBJ2-1
CASSLTLDRDYGYTF	TGTGCCAGCAGCTTAACCCTTGACAGGGATTACGGCTACACCTTC	NA	TRBD1	TRBV7-9	TRBJ1-2
CAISEPGTSGRITDTQYF	TGTGCCATCAGTGAGCCCGGGACTAGCGGGAGGATCACAGATACGCAGTATTTT	NA	TRBD2	TRBV10-3	TRBJ2-3
CATSGPGRYLGTDTQYF	TGTGCCACCTCGGGGCCAGGGCGGTACCTTGGCACAGATACGCAGTATTTT	NA	NA	TRBV15	TRBJ2-3
CASSLKGDQPQHF	TGTGCCAGCAGCTTAAAGGGGGATCAGCCCCAGCATTTT	NA	NA	TRBV13	TRBJ1-5
CASSIRGLYNEQFF	TGTGCCAGTAGTATTCGGGGGCTCTACAATGAGCAGTTCTTC	NA	NA	TRBV19	TRBJ2-1
CASSPNSEHLNTEAFF	TGTGCCAGCAGTCCCAATTCCGAACACTTGAACACTGAAGCTTTCTTT	NA	NA	TRBV27	TRBJ1-1
CASSYPGCNYGYTF	TGTGCCAGCAGTTACCCAGGATGCAACTATGGCTACACCTTC	NA	NA	TRBV6-7	TRBJ1-2
CASSSGNNEQFF	TGCGCCAGCAGCAGCGGGAACAATGAGCAGTTCTTC	NA	TRBD2	TRBV10-1	TRBJ2-1
CASSLSLGENTEAFF	TGTGCCAGCAGTTTATCGCTCGGAGAAAACACTGAAGCTTTCTTT	once	NA	TRBV28	TRBJ1-1